The 5 T cell receptor beta chains reported below all come from one sample, sequenced in a study of shared clonotypes between healthy human individuals. Measured with immunoSEQ multiplex PCR; TCRdb has only the in-frame clones, and not every one. Altogether over 400,000 clones are present, more than 95% being singletons, with the ten largest covering about 0.06%. The source material was naive CD4+ T cells sorted from blood. The subset here: CD45RA+ positively selected. The receptors here all came from a woman aged 25 to 39 in good health.

The chain employs TRBV7-2 and TRBJ2-7; the D gene is possibly TRBD1 (5 bases). Per the germline V gene, CDR1 is SGHTA and CDR2 is FQGNSA. The CDR3 totals 13 residues. Trimming pared 5 bases from V and 5 bases from J, leaving 13 bases between. The CDR3 sequence is CASSPGSPNEQYF. DNA of the CDR3: TGTGCCAGCAGCCCAGGGTCTCCCAACGAGCAGTACTTC. The complete variable domain, with remaining parts taken from reference TRBV7-2 and TRBJ2-7, reads GAGVSQSPSNKVTEKGKDVELRCDPISGHTALYWYRQSLGQGLEFLIYFQGNSAPDKSGLPSDRFSAERTGGSVSTLTIQRTQQEDSAVYLCASSPGSPNEQYFGPGTRLTVT.

V is TRBV29-1 and J is TRBJ2-7; D might be TRBD1 or TRBD2, each matching 5 bases. Germline CDR1 reads SQVTM; CDR2 reads ANQGSEA. This CDR3 has 13 amino acids. Trimming took off 1 base at V and 4 bases at J, with 11 bases between the two ends. For the CDR3, the DNA is TGCAGCGTTGAAGGGGGGTCGGTATACGAGCAGTACTTC. This encodes CSVEGGSVYEQYF.

The chain is built from TRBV7-6 and TRBJ1-4; D gene uncertain. CDR1 is SGHVS, CDR2 FNYEAQ, per germline. Trimming removed 7 bases at V and 7 bases at J, with 13 bases between. The CDR3 is made up of 13 amino acids. Written as DNA, the CDR3 is TGTGCCAGCACCCCGCGGGGTGTTGAAAAACTGTTTTTT. Amino acid sequence: CASTPRGVEKLFF.

The chain joins TRBV7-9 to TRBJ2-1; D assignment may be TRBD1 or TRBD2 (5 bases each). This CDR3 region has 17 residues. The germline CDR1 and CDR2 sequences are SEHNR and FQNEAQ (reference sequence). Trimming pared 4 bases from V and 2 bases from J, leaving 18 bases between. As DNA, the CDR3 is TGTGCCAGCAGCTCATCCCCCGGGTGGGGACCCTACAATGAGCAGTTCTTC. This codes for CASSSSPGWGPYNEQFF.

The rearrangement uses TRBV6-4 and TRBJ1-1; 8 nucleotides align to TRBD1. The CDR3 totals 15 residues. Germline CDR1 is MRHNA and CDR2 is SNTAGT. V lost 4 bases, J lost 4 bases, and 8 bases stayed unmatched. DNA of the CDR3: TGTGCCAGCAGTGTCCCGACAGGGGAGGCCACTGAAGCTTTCTTT. Its protein product is CASSVPTGEATEAFF.